The 27 T cell receptor beta chains below come from one sample, sequenced in a study of beta chain features in type 1 diabetes. Sequencing targeted expressed TCRB transcripts, as all isolated RNA had been reverse transcribed. Generated by immunoSEQ multiplex PCR, the TCRdb table keeps only in-frame clones and is missing some. The repertoire consists of 400,000 to 500,000 clones, with more than 11% occurring once and the leading ten covering 0.035% to 0.045%. The material sequenced was naive CD4+ T cells from blood. These TCRs come from a man aged 25-45 years in good health.

The V call is TRBV5-1, the J call TRBJ2-7; D remains ambiguous. Trimming removed 1 base at V and 0 bases at J, with 8 bases between. The CDR3 extends over 14 amino acids. The germline CDR1 and CDR2 sequences are SGHRS and YFSETQ. The CDR3 DNA reads TGCGCCAGCAGCTTGTTAGTCACCTCCTACGAGCAGTACTTC. It encodes CASSLLVTSYEQYF. The variable domain in full, completed from reference TRBV5-1 and TRBJ2-7, reads KAGVTQTPRYLIKTRGQQVTLSCSPISGHRSVSWYQQTPGQGLQFLFEYFSETQRNKGNFPGRFSGRQFSNSRSEMNVSTLELGDSALYLCASSLLVTSYEQYFGPGTRLTVT.

This clone was counted between two and nine times. The V call is TRBV11-2, the J call TRBJ2-7; D perhaps matches TRBD1 (6 bases). CDR1 is SGHAT, CDR2 FQNNGV, per germline. The CDR3 extends over 15 amino acids. V was pared by 4 bases and J by 3 bases, with 16 bases between. CDR3 sequence: CASSSPRGQHYEQYF. The CDR3 coding sequence is TGTGCCAGCAGCTCGCCCCGAGGACAGCACTACGAGCAGTACTTC.

The chain joins TRBV11-2 to TRBJ2-3; no firm D call. Looked up from germline, CDR1 is SGHAT and CDR2 is FQNNGV. This CDR3 spans 12 amino acids. Trimming pared 0 bases from V and 4 bases from J, leaving 2 bases between. The CDR3 nucleotides are TGTGCCAGCAGCTTAGAGGCAGATACGCAGTATTTT. Its protein product is CASSLEADTQYF.

With regard to this clone: Other DNA sequences within the sample encode an identical CDR3. The J gene is TRBJ2-5, the V gene TRBV30, with D tentatively TRBD2 (5 bases). Between the trimmed V and J ends, which lost 3 bases and 5 bases, there was a span of 7 bases. CDR3 length: 11 residues. CDR1 is GTSNPN, CDR2 SVGIG, per germline (reference sequence). The DNA for the CDR3 is TGTGCCTGGAGCCGAGGGGAGACCCAGTACTTC. As protein: CAWSRGETQYF.

This clone was detected a few times. The chain links TRBV30 to TRBJ1-5, with D maybe TRBD1 (5 bases). The CDR3 is 13 amino acids. Trimming removed 2 bases at V and 4 bases at J, with 9 bases between. The V gene's germline CDR1 is GTSNPN and CDR2 SVGIG (reference sequence). CDR3 DNA sequence: TGTGCCTGGAGTTCTAACAGGAATCAGCCCCAGCATTTT. Its translation is CAWSSNRNQPQHF.

V usage is TRBV30 and J usage is TRBJ2-5, with D unclear. This CDR3 comprises 13 residues. The V and J ends lost 5 bases and 2 bases respectively, with 12 bases between them. CDR1 and CDR2 (germline): GTSNPN, SVGIG (reference sequence). The DNA of the CDR3 is TGTGCCTGGCGGAGAAACCCTCAAGAGACCCAGTACTTC. Translated: CAWRRNPQETQYF.

The chain has TRBV5-4 and TRBJ2-1; TRBD1 is a possible D gene (5 bases). The V and J ends lost 0 bases and 4 bases respectively, with 11 bases between them. CDR3 size: 15 residues. Germline assignment: CDR1 SGHNT and CDR2 YYREEE (reference sequence). CDR3 amino acids: CASSLEADTYNEQFF. In DNA form, the CDR3 reads TGTGCCAGCAGCTTGGAGGCGGACACGTACAATGAGCAGTTCTTC.

This clone has more than one count but fewer than ten. CDR3 bases: TGTGCCAGCAGCTTCGCAGGAGGGGAAGATACGCAGTATTTT. Translating it yields CASSFAGGEDTQYF. The chain employs TRBV7-9 and TRBJ2-3; D is perhaps TRBD2 (6 bases). The CDR3 totals 14 residues. Germline V gene data show CDR1 as SEHNR and CDR2 as FQNEAQ (reference sequence). V dropped 3 bases and J dropped 5 bases, with 12 bases sitting between them.

This clone was detected a few times. This chain joins TRBV6-5 and TRBJ2-5; D might be TRBD1 (5 bases). The CDR3 covers 15 residues. Trimming shortened V by 4 bases and J by 5 bases, and 17 bases separated the two germline ends. From germline, CDR1 is MNHEY and CDR2 SVGAGI. The CDR3 loop is CASSSGHPSGETQYF. The CDR3 region has the DNA TGTGCCAGCAGTTCCGGACACCCCTCAGGGGAGACCCAGTACTTC.

The V and J genes are TRBV28 and TRBJ1-2; 8 positions agree with TRBD1. The J segment lost 8 bases and the V segment lost 8 bases, leaving 4 bases of the junction unmatched. The V gene's germline CDR1 is MDHEN and CDR2 SYDVKM. CDR3 length: 11 residues. The CDR3 DNA sequence: TGTGCCAGCCTCGGGGACAGGGGCTACACCTTC. It encodes CASLGDRGYTF.

V and J are TRBV7-3 and TRBJ2-2; D is unresolved. Germline CDR1 SGHTA, CDR2 FQGTGA. This CDR3 contains 13 residues. Trimming removed 6 bases from V and 0 bases from J, with 5 bases in between. The DNA of the CDR3 is TGTGCCAGCAGTCGTGCGAACACCGGGGAGCTGTTTTTT. Amino acid sequence: CASSRANTGELFF. The whole variable domain, filled in from reference TRBV7-3 and TRBJ2-2, reads GAGVSQTPSNKVTEKGKYVELRCDPISGHTALYWYRQSLGQGPEFLIYFQGTGAADDSGLPNDRFFAVRPEGSVSTLKIQRTERGDSAVYLCASSRANTGELFFGEGSRLTVL.

The chain uses TRBV7-2 and TRBJ1-2; a possible D gene is TRBD1 (5 bases). Trimming stripped 0 bases from V and 10 bases from J, with 15 bases between. The V gene's germline CDR1 is SGHTA and CDR2 FQGNSA. This CDR3 is built from 14 residues. As DNA, the CDR3 is TGTGCCAGCAGCTTAGCGGGTGGGGGTCCTTACTACACCTTC. Its translation is CASSLAGGGPYYTF. Supplemented by reference TRBV7-2 and TRBJ1-2, the full variable domain reads GAGVSQSPSNKVTEKGKDVELRCDPISGHTALYWYRQSLGQGLEFLIYFQGNSAPDKSGLPSDRFSAERTGGSVSTLTIQRTQQEDSAVYLCASSLAGGGPYYTFGSGTRLTVV.

The chain has TRBV29-1 and TRBJ1-1; 7 nucleotides agree with TRBD1. In germline, CDR1 is SQVTM, CDR2 ANQGSEA. The V gene end was trimmed by 6 bases and the J gene end by 4 bases; junction bases not matched to a gene: 5. CDR3 length equals 12 residues. The CDR3: CSVQGGRTEAFF. The CDR3 nucleotides are TGCAGCGTGCAGGGGGGTCGCACTGAAGCTTTCTTT.

The sample holds a few counts of this clone. V gene TRBV21-1 combines with J gene TRBJ2-3; TRBD2 is the table's D call, not checked against the DNA. TRBV21-1 is labeled a pseudogene. The CDR3 runs to 13 residues. The CDR3 DNA reads TGTGATAGACGGCGGGTTGGCACAGATACGCAGTATTTT. This sequence encodes CDRRRVGTDTQYF.

The chain links TRBV6-6 to TRBJ2-7; D is possibly TRBD1 (5 bases). Trimming cost V 0 bases and J 3 bases, with 6 bases left between them. Germline values: CDR1 MNHNY, CDR2 SVGAGI (reference sequence). CDR3 length: 13 amino acids. The CDR3 loop reads CASSYSRGYEQYF. The CDR3 nucleotides read TGTGCCAGCAGTTACTCAAGGGGCTACGAGCAGTACTTC.

V usage is TRBV18 and J usage is TRBJ2-7; TRBD2 matches 7 bases. The CDR3 runs to 13 residues. Germline CDR1 and CDR2: KGHSH and LQKENI. Trimming cost V 5 bases and J 4 bases; bases outside gene matches: 5. The CDR3 bases are TGTGCCAGCTCAGCCGCGGGGGTTTACGAGCAGTACGTC. Its protein product is CASSAAGVYEQYV.

The rearrangement links TRBV6-1 to TRBJ2-7; perhaps TRBD1 as D (6 bases). This CDR3 contains 13 residues. The germline V gene has CDR1 MNHNS and CDR2 SASEGT. Deletions cut 6 bases from V and 8 bases from J, with 17 bases between. Here the CDR3 reads CASRSDRSTKQYV. In nucleotides, the CDR3 is TGTGCCAGCAGGAGCGACAGGTCTACGAAGCAGTACGTC.

This clone was seen a handful of times. Additional DNA sequences in this sample encode the identical CDR3. J is TRBJ2-7 and V is TRBV29-1, with 8 bases identical to TRBD1. Unmatched junction bases numbered 4, after V lost 3 bases and J lost 3 bases. The CDR3 runs 13 residues. Germline V gives CDR1 SQVTM, CDR2 ANQGSEA. CDR3 sequence (DNA): TGCAGCGTTGAGGGGACAGGTGGCTACGAGCAGTACTTC. It specifies CSVEGTGGYEQYF.

This clone was recorded many times. The sample has other DNA sequences that encode this CDR3 too. The V gene is TRBV30, the J gene TRBJ2-5; no reliable D call. V gave up 0 bases and J gave up 4 bases, with 6 bases separating them. CDR1 GTSNPN and CDR2 SVGIG come from the germline V gene (reference sequence). CDR3 length equals 12 residues. The CDR3 nucleotides read TGTGCCTGGAGTGTACGCGGAGAGACCCAGTACTTC. It yields the protein CAWSVRGETQYF.

This clone came up a few times. The chain joins TRBV2 to TRBJ2-1; tentatively, D is TRBD2 (6 bases). Germline assignment: CDR1 SNHLY and CDR2 FYNNEI. V dropped 1 base and J dropped 5 bases, with 12 bases sitting between them. This CDR3 is 15 amino acids long. The DNA for the CDR3 is TGTGCCAGCAGTGAAGAAGGGACTGAGAACAATGAGCAGTTCTTC. It yields the protein CASSEEGTENNEQFF.

This clone was counted between two and nine times. The J gene is TRBJ2-1, the V gene TRBV9; D may match TRBD1 or TRBD2 (6 bases each). The CDR3 length is 15 residues. V lost 3 bases and J lost 7, with 17 bases in between. Per germline, CDR1 SGDLS and CDR2 YYNGEE. The CDR3 loop reads CASSARGPQGNEQFF. For the CDR3, the DNA is TGTGCCAGCAGCGCTCGGGGGCCCCAGGGGAATGAGCAGTTCTTC.

The chain is built from TRBV19 and TRBJ2-1; 8 positions agree with TRBD1. The germline CDR1 and CDR2 sequences are LNHDA and SQIVND (reference sequence). This CDR3 is built from 11 residues. J lost 15 bases, V lost 6 bases, and 7 bases had no gene match. CDR3 residues: CASRDRDRWFF. CDR3 DNA: TGTGCCAGTAGAGACCGGGACAGGTGGTTCTTC.

As to this clone: The same CDR3 also results from other DNA sequences found in this sample. This sequence joins TRBV18 and TRBJ1-2; D uncertain. This CDR3 comprises 12 residues. V shed 0 bases and J shed 8 bases, with 7 bases lying between them. Per germline, CDR1 KGHSH and CDR2 LQKENI. The CDR3 loop is CASSPPGYGYTF. The DNA for the CDR3 is TGTGCCAGCTCACCACCGGGGTACGGCTACACCTTC.

This clone turned up a few times. The CDR3 spells CASSLESTGANNEAFF. The CDR3 nucleotides read TGTGCCAGCAGTCTAGAATCGACAGGGGCGAATAATGAAGCTTTCTTT. V gene TRBV7-2 combines with J gene TRBJ1-1; 8 bases map to TRBD1. The J segment lost 7 bases and the V segment lost 6 bases, leaving 16 bases of the junction unmatched. Germline assignment: CDR1 SGHTA and CDR2 FQGNSA. The CDR3 spans 16 residues. The full variable domain, in which reference TRBV7-2 and TRBJ1-1 provide the parts outside the CDR3, is GAGVSQSPSNKVTEKGKDVELRCDPISGHTALYWYRQSLGQGLEFLIYFQGNSAPDKSGLPSDRFSAERTGGSVSTLTIQRTQQEDSAVYLCASSLESTGANNEAFFGQGTRLTVV.

This clone occurred a few times. The chain recombines TRBV7-3 with TRBJ2-2; 9 bases fit TRBD1. The germline CDR1 and CDR2 sequences are SGHTA and FQGTGA. CDR3 length: 17 residues. J was trimmed by 1 base and V by 5 bases; bases with no gene match: 8. The CDR3 bases are TGTGCCAGCAGCACATCCGGGACAGGGATGAACACCGGGGAGCTGTTTTTT. It codes for CASSTSGTGMNTGELFF.

This clone was seen more than once but under ten times. The J gene is TRBJ2-3, the V gene TRBV10-1; the D gene is possibly TRBD2 (6 bases). The CDR3 consists of 14 residues. The V end was cut by 3 bases, the J end by 0 bases, with 7 bases between. Looked up from germline, CDR1 is WNHNN and CDR2 is SYGVQD (reference sequence). CDR3 amino acids: CASSDGGSTDTQYF. The CDR3, as DNA: TGCGCCAGCAGTGACGGGGGTAGCACAGATACGCAGTATTTT.

The chain combines TRBV5-6 with TRBJ2-5; TRBD2 is a possible D gene (5 bases). CDR3 length equals 18 residues. Germline V CDR1 and CDR2: SGHDT, YYEEEE. Trimming shortened V by 0 bases and J by 0 bases, and 18 bases separated the two germline ends. The CDR3: CASSLAGGSYIYQETQYF. CDR3 DNA sequence: TGTGCCAGCAGCTTGGCCGGAGGAAGCTACATCTACCAAGAGACCCAGTACTTC. Based on the CDR3 plus reference TRBV5-6 and TRBJ2-5, the full variable domain is DAGVTQSPTHLIKTRGQQVTLRCSPKSGHDTVSWYQQALGQGPQFIFQYYEEEERQRGNFPDRFSGHQFPNYSSELNVNALLLGDSALYLCASSLAGGSYIYQETQYFGPGTRLLVL.